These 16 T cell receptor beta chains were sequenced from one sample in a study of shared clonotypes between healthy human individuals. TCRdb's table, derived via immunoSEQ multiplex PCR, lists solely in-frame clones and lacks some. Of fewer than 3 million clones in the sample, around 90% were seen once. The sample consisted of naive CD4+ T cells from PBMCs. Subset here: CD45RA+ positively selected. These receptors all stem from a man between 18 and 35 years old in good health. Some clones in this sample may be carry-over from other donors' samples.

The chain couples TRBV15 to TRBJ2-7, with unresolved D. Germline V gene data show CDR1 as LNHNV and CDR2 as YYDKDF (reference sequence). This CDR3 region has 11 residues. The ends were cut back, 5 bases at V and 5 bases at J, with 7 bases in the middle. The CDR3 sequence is CATSDKDEQYF. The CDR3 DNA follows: TGTGCCACCAGCGACAAAGACGAGCAGTACTTC. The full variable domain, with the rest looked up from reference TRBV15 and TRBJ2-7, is DAMVIQNPRYQVTQFGKPVTLSCSQTLNHNVMYWYQQKSSQAPKLLFHYYDKDFNNEADTPDNFQSRRPNTSFCFLDIRSPGLGDTAMYLCATSDKDEQYFGPGTRLTVT.

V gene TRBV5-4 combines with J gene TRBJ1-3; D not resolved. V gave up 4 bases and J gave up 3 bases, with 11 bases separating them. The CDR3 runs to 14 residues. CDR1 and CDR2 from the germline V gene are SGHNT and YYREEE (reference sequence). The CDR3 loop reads CASSQASRGNTIYF. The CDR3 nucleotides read TGTGCCAGCAGCCAGGCTTCCCGTGGAAACACCATATATTTT.

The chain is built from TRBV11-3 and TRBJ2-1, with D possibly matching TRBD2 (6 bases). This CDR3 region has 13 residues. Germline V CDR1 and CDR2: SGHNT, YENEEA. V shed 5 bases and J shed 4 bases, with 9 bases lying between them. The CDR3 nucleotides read TGTGCCAGCAGCGAGGGGACTTACAATGAGCAGTTCTTC. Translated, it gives CASSEGTYNEQFF.

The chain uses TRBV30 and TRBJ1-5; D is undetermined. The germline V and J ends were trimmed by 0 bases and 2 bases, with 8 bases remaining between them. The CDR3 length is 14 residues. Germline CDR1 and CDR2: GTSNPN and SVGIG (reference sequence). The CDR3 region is CAWSVRRGNQPQHF. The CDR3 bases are TGTGCCTGGAGTGTACGACGGGGCAATCAGCCCCAGCATTTT.

Written as DNA, the CDR3 is TGTGCCAGCAGCCTCGGCCCGGGGGAGCAGTACTTC. It encodes CASSLGPGEQYF. The V call is TRBV7-7, the J call TRBJ2-7, with D perhaps matching TRBD2 (5 bases). Looked up from germline, CDR1 is SSHAT and CDR2 is FNYEAQ (reference sequence). Between the trimmed V and J ends, which lost 5 bases and 7 bases, there was a span of 12 bases. CDR3 length: 12 amino acids.

The CDR3 loop reads CASSLEATVVLYGYTF. DNA of the CDR3: TGTGCCAGCAGCTTAGAGGCCACAGTCGTACTCTATGGCTACACCTTC. The chain joins TRBV7-2 to TRBJ1-2, with D unclear. V was pared by 1 base and J by 4 bases, with 16 bases between. Looked up from germline, CDR1 is SGHTA and CDR2 is FQGNSA. There are 16 residues in the CDR3.

The DNA of the CDR3 is TGTGCCAGCTCACCAGTCCATACGAACACTGAAGCTTTCTTT. It is translated as CASSPVHTNTEAFF. This chain links TRBV18 with TRBJ1-1; no reliable D call. The ends were cut back, 2 bases at V and 1 base at J, with 8 bases in the middle. CDR1 and CDR2 from the germline V gene are KGHSH and LQKENI. The CDR3 is made up of 14 amino acids.

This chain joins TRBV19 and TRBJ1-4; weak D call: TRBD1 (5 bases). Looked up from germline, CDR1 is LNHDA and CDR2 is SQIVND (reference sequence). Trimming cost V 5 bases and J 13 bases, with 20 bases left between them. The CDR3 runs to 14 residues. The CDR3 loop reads CASSEPGVGGGLFF. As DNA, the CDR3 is TGTGCCAGTAGTGAACCGGGCGTCGGGGGTGGACTGTTTTTT.

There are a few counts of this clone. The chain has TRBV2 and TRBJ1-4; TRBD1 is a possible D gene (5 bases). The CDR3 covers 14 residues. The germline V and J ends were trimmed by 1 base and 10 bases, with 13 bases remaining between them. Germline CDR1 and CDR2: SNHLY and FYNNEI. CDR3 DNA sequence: TGTGCCAGCAGTGAAGAGGGGACGAGAGGAAAACTGTTTTTT. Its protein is CASSEEGTRGKLFF.

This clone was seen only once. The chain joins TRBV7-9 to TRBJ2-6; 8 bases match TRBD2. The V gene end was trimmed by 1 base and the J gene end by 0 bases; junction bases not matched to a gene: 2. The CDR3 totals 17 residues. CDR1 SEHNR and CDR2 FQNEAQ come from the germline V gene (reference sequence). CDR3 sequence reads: CASSLVAGGSGANVLTF. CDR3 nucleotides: TGTGCCAGCAGCTTAGTTGCGGGGGGCTCTGGGGCCAACGTCCTGACTTTC.

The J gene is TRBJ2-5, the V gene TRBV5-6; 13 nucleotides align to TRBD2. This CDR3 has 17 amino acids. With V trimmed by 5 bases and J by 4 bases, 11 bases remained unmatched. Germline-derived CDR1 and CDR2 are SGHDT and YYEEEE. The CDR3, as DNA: TGTGCCAGCAGGGGCGGGACTAGCGGGGACCCCCCAGAGACCCAGTACTTC. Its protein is CASRGGTSGDPPETQYF.

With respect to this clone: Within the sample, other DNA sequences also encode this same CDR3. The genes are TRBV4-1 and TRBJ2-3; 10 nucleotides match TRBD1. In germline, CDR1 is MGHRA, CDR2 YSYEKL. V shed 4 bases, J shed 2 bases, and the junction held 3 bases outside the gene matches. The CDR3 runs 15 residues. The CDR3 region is CASSRGQGDTDTQYF. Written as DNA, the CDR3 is TGCGCCAGCAGCCGAGGACAGGGGGACACAGATACGCAGTATTTT.

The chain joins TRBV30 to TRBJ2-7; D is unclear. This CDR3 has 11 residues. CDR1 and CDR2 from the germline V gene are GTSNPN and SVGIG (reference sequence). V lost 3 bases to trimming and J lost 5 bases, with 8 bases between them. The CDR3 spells CAWRSRNEQYF. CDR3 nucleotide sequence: TGTGCCTGGAGGAGTAGGAACGAGCAGTACTTC.

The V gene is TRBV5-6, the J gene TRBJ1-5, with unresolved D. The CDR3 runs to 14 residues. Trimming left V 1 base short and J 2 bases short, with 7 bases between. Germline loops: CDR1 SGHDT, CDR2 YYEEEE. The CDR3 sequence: CASSLNSGNQPQHF. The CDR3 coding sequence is TGTGCCAGCAGCTTGAACAGTGGCAATCAGCCCCAGCATTTT.

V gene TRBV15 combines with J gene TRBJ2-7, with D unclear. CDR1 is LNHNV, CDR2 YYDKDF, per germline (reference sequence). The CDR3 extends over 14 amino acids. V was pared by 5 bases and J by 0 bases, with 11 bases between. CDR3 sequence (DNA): TGTGCCACCAGCGTGCCACAGCGCTCCTACGAGCAGTACTTC. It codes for CATSVPQRSYEQYF.

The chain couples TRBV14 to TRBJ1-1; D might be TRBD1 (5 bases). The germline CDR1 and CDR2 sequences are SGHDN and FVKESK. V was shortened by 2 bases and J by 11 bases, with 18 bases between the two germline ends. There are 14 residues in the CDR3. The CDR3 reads CASSQQGRPGWAFF. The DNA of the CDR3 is TGTGCCAGCAGCCAACAGGGCCGGCCGGGGTGGGCTTTCTTT.